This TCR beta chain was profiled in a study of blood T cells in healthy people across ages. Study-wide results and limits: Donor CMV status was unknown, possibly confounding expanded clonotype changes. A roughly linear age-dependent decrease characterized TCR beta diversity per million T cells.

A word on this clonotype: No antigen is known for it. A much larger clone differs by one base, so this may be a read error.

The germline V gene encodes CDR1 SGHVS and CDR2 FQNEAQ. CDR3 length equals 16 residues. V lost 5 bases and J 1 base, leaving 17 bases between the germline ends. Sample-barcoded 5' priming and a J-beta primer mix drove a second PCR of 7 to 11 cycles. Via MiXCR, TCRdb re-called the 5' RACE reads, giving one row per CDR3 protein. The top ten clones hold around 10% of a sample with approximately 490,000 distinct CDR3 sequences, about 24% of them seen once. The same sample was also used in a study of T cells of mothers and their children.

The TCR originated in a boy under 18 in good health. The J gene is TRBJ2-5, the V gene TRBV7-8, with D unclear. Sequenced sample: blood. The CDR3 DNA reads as TGTGCCAGCAGCCAAATCCTACCAGGAGTCCAAGAGACCCAGTACTTC. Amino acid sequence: CASSQILPGVQETQYF.